This entry lists 26 T cell receptor beta chains sequenced from one sample in a study of human T cells and chemical hapten exposure. TCRdb re-called the RACE reads through MiXCR, storing one row per CDR3 protein. The data hold under 400,000 distinct CDR3 sequences, with approximately 5.1% observed a single time. Time point here: pre-sensitization, week 0. Treatment meaning: therapeutic diphenylcyclopropenone sensitization with weekly scalp DPC. The input for sequencing was whole blood, taken in connection with sensitization to the hapten diphenylcyclopropenone (DPC). Every receptor here comes from a woman aged 50 to 60 with alopecia areata. Some clones in this sample may be carry-over from other donors' samples.

This clonotype appeared many times. The chain uses TRBV6-1 and TRBJ2-1; no clear D. CDR1 is MNHNS, CDR2 SASEGT, per germline. The CDR3 consists of 10 residues. Between the trimmed V and J ends, which lost 5 bases and 8 bases, there was a span of 4 bases. CDR3 residues: CASSRDEQFF. CDR3 nucleotides: TGTGCCAGCAGTCGGGATGAGCAGTTCTTC.

This clonotype was observed at least ten times. The chain employs TRBV11-2 and TRBJ2-5; 9 nucleotides match TRBD2. The CDR3 length is 16 residues. Unmatched junction bases numbered 10, after V lost 5 bases and J lost 3 bases. Looked up from germline, CDR1 is SGHAT and CDR2 is FQNNGV. CDR3 coding DNA: TGTGCCAGCAGCAGCCTCAGACTAGCGGAAAAAGAGACCCAGTACTTC. Translation gives CASSSLRLAEKETQYF.

V gene TRBV28 combines with J gene TRBJ2-7; TRBD2 might be the D (6 bases). Germline V gene lookup returns CDR1 MDHEN and CDR2 SYDVKM. This CDR3 contains 15 residues. V lost 5 bases and J 0 bases, leaving 14 bases between the germline ends. Here the CDR3 DNA reads TGTGCCAGCAGTAATATGGGGGGTACCTCCTACGAGCAGTACTTC. It translates to CASSNMGGTSYEQYF.

Many counts were recorded for this clonotype. V gene TRBV19 combines with J gene TRBJ2-1; TRBD2 aligns across 9 bases. After removal of 5 bases from V and 2 bases from J, the junction contained 4 bases not matched to a gene. This CDR3 has 15 residues. Germline assignment: CDR1 LNHDA and CDR2 SQIVND (reference sequence). This chain's CDR3 is CASSPRLAAYNEQFF. CDR3 sequence (DNA): TGTGCCAGTAGTCCGCGACTAGCGGCCTACAATGAGCAGTTCTTC.

This rearrangement joins TRBV27 to TRBJ1-5; D remains ambiguous. Germline V lookup: CDR1 MNHEY, CDR2 SMNVEV (reference sequence). V gave up 2 bases and J gave up 2 bases, with 13 bases separating them. The CDR3 runs to 16 residues. CDR3 bases: TGTGCCAGCAGTTTAGTCGGAGGGATTGGCAATCAGCCCCAGCATTTT. It yields the protein CASSLVGGIGNQPQHF.

This clonotype occurred many times. The rearrangement joins TRBV4-1 to TRBJ1-1; D unresolved. Germline lookup yields CDR1 MGHRA and CDR2 YSYEKL. V lost 0 bases, J lost 5 bases, and 7 bases lay in between. The CDR3 totals 13 residues. The CDR3 DNA reads as TGCGCCAGCAGCCAAGATGGATTGACTGAAGCTTTCTTT. The encoded protein is CASSQDGLTEAFF.

V and J are TRBV7-2 and TRBJ2-3; D call uncertain. Per the germline V gene, CDR1 is SGHTA and CDR2 is FQGNSA. This CDR3 region has 12 residues. The V and J ends lost 7 bases and 9 bases respectively, with 14 bases between them. Written as DNA, the CDR3 is TGTGCCAGCACCCGGCCCGCAGGAACGCAGTATTTT. It specifies CASTRPAGTQYF.

This clonotype was observed a few times. This sequence joins TRBV2 and TRBJ1-1; TRBD1 might be the D (6 bases). The germline V gene encodes CDR1 SNHLY and CDR2 FYNNEI. The CDR3 loop spans 14 amino acids. V shed 7 bases and J shed 4 bases, with 16 bases lying between them. CDR3 sequence: CASTGREGGTEAFF. The CDR3 DNA is TGTGCCAGCACGGGCAGGGAAGGGGGCACTGAAGCTTTCTTT.

This chain connects TRBV4-3 to TRBJ1-3; 9 positions match TRBD1. CDR1 and CDR2 from the germline V gene are LGHNA and YSLEER. This CDR3 has 16 residues. J lost 2 bases, V lost 2 bases, and 4 bases had no gene match. The CDR3 DNA sequence: TGCGCCAGCAGCCAACAAACAGGGGGCCCTGGAAACACCATATATTTT. Its protein is CASSQQTGGPGNTIYF.

The V call is TRBV28, the J call TRBJ2-2; D is undetermined. V dropped 8 bases and J dropped 7 bases, with 14 bases sitting between them. The germline gives CDR1 MDHEN, CDR2 SYDVKM. The CDR3 consists of 13 residues. DNA of the CDR3: TGTGCCAGCGGGCAACTTTCGGGCGGGGAGCTGTTTTTT. As protein: CASGQLSGGELFF.

This clonotype showed up many times. J is TRBJ2-1 and V is TRBV13; 12 bases fit TRBD2. V lost 4 bases, J lost 8 bases, and 6 bases stayed unmatched. The CDR3 is 15 residues long. Germline-derived CDR1 and CDR2 are PRHDT and FYEKMQ (reference sequence). Written as DNA, the CDR3 is TGTGCCAGCAGCTCTCGACTAGCGGGGGCCTATGAGCAGTTCTTC. Its protein product is CASSSRLAGAYEQFF.

The table lists this clonotype with a few counts. V gene TRBV5-1 combines with J gene TRBJ1-5, with D perhaps matching TRBD1 (5 bases). The V end was cut by 2 bases, the J end by 6 bases, with 9 bases between. The CDR3 extends over 13 amino acids. The germline gives CDR1 SGHRS, CDR2 YFSETQ. This chain's CDR3 is CASSFTGGQPQHF. The CDR3 DNA sequence: TGCGCCAGCAGCTTCACCGGGGGTCAGCCCCAGCATTTT.

This clonotype was counted many times. The chain links TRBV6-2 or TRBV6-3 to TRBJ1-1; a weak D match, TRBD1 (6 bases). Between the trimmed V and J ends, which lost 10 bases and 4 bases, there was a span of 16 bases. There are 13 residues in the CDR3. CDR1 is MNHEY and CDR2 is SVGEGT in the germline V gene. The DNA of the CDR3 is TGTGCCACCCGAGGGGGGGCCGGCACTGAAGCTTTCTTT. It encodes CATRGGAGTEAFF.

There are many counts of this clonotype. V is TRBV5-4 and J is TRBJ2-7, with D hard to call. Trimming cost V 0 bases and J 2 bases, with 6 bases left between them. Per the germline V gene, CDR1 is SGHNT and CDR2 is YYREEE (reference sequence). This CDR3 contains 13 residues. Here the CDR3 reads CASSLVPTYEQYF. As DNA, the CDR3 is TGTGCCAGCAGCTTGGTCCCGACCTACGAGCAGTACTTC.

J is TRBJ2-5 and V is TRBV7-2, with D perhaps TRBD2 (6 bases). Trimming pared 6 bases from V and 5 bases from J, leaving 13 bases between. CDR1 and CDR2 (germline): SGHTA, FQGNSA. The CDR3 loop spans 13 amino acids. CDR3 sequence reads: CASRNWRGETQYF. The CDR3 DNA follows: TGTGCCAGCAGGAATTGGAGGGGCGAGACCCAGTACTTC.

The chain has TRBV4-1 and TRBJ2-4; D unclear. V lost 1 base and J lost 8, with 12 bases in between. In germline, CDR1 is MGHRA, CDR2 YSYEKL. CDR3 length: 14 amino acids. The CDR3 reads CASSQVQGQDIQYF. In DNA form, the CDR3 reads TGCGCCAGCAGCCAAGTTCAAGGGCAGGACATTCAGTACTTC.

This clonotype was counted a few times. The genes are TRBV2 and TRBJ1-5; D unclear. V dropped 4 bases and J dropped 2 bases, with 9 bases sitting between them. The length of the CDR3 is 14 residues. CDR1 and CDR2 (germline): SNHLY, FYNNEI. The CDR3 loop reads CASSASRGNQPQHF. In nucleotides, the CDR3 is TGTGCCAGCAGTGCCTCTAGGGGCAATCAGCCCCAGCATTTT.

This clonotype was seen many times. The chain joins TRBV4-3 to TRBJ2-7, with D possibly matching TRBD2 (6 bases). CDR1 is LGHNA, CDR2 YSLEER, per germline. V was cut by 3 bases and J by 5 bases, with 20 bases left in between. The CDR3 has 16 amino acids. The CDR3 DNA reads as TGCGCCAGCAGCCAGAGGGCGGGACCCGGGCACAACGAGCAGTACTTC. Translation: CASSQRAGPGHNEQYF.

This clonotype was seen repeatedly, ten times or more. The chain employs TRBV11-2 and TRBJ2-7, with D perhaps matching TRBD1 (6 bases). V lost 5 bases to trimming and J lost 3 bases, with 8 bases between them. Germline CDR1 and CDR2: SGHAT and FQNNGV. The CDR3 runs 12 residues. CDR3 sequence reads: CASSRDNYEQYF. In DNA form, the CDR3 reads TGTGCCAGCAGCCGGGACAACTACGAGCAGTACTTC.

Ten or more counts support this clonotype. The rearrangement joins TRBV7-9 to TRBJ2-1, with 8 bases that match TRBD1. This CDR3 spans 15 amino acids. Trimming removed 5 bases from V and 2 bases from J; junction bases left unmatched: 5. The germline gives CDR1 SEHNR, CDR2 FQNEAQ (reference sequence). The CDR3 sequence: CASSRDRSAYNEQFF. Written as DNA, the CDR3 is TGTGCCAGCAGCCGGGACAGGTCTGCCTACAATGAGCAGTTCTTC.

In its sample, this clonotype was seen many times. The rearrangement links TRBV7-9 to TRBJ1-1; D is possibly TRBD1 (5 bases). V was pared by 1 base and J by 7 bases, with 13 bases between. CDR3 size: 14 residues. CDR1 SEHNR and CDR2 FQNEAQ come from the germline V gene (reference sequence). The CDR3 loop reads CASSLDPRQIEAFF. The CDR3 bases are TGTGCCAGCAGCTTAGATCCCAGACAGATTGAAGCTTTCTTT.

This clonotype was seen only a few times. V usage is TRBV7-2 and J usage is TRBJ1-1, with D unresolved. Between the trimmed V and J ends, which lost 4 bases and 11 bases, there was a span of 11 bases. The CDR3 has 11 residues. Germline V CDR1 and CDR2: SGHTA, FQGNSA. CDR3 amino acids: CASSSAANAFF. The CDR3 coding sequence is TGTGCCAGCAGCTCCGCGGCGAACGCTTTCTTT.

There are many counts of this clonotype. The CDR3 loop reads CASSEGTYEQYF. For the CDR3, the DNA is TGTGCCAGCTCCGAAGGCACCTACGAGCAGTACTTC. The gene calls are TRBV7-2 and TRBJ2-7; no firm D call. V dropped 8 bases and J dropped 2 bases, with 10 bases sitting between them. The germline gives CDR1 SGHTA, CDR2 FQGNSA. The CDR3 consists of 12 residues.

The V and J genes are TRBV27 and TRBJ2-3; D gene unclear. CDR1 and CDR2 from the germline V gene are MNHEY and SMNVEV (reference sequence). The CDR3 has 14 residues. V lost 4 bases, J lost 1 base, and 9 bases lay in between. The CDR3 nucleotides are TGTGCCAGCAGTTGGGGATCTCGCACAGATACGCAGTATTTT. Amino acid sequence: CASSWGSRTDTQYF.

In its sample, this clonotype was seen many times. The gene calls are TRBV5-5 and TRBJ2-4; 7 bases match TRBD1. Unmatched junction bases numbered 11, after V lost 4 bases and J lost 10 bases. The CDR3 runs to 14 residues. Germline V lookup: CDR1 SGHKS, CDR2 YYEKEE (reference sequence). CDR3 bases: TGTGCCAGCAGCAAACCACAGGGGCGCTCGATTCAGTACTTC. It codes for CASSKPQGRSIQYF.

V gene TRBV12-3 or TRBV12-4 combines with J gene TRBJ1-2; D possibly corresponds to TRBD1 (6 bases). CDR3 size: 14 residues. The germline V and J ends were trimmed by 2 bases and 4 bases, with 11 bases remaining between them. The CDR3 is CASSLQGNGYGYTF. CDR3 DNA sequence: TGTGCCAGCAGTTTACAGGGGAACGGCTATGGCTACACCTTC.